The 27 T cell receptor beta chains presented below share a single source sample, sequenced in a study of cytomegalovirus exposure and HLA in healthy donors. TCRdb's table, derived via immunoSEQ multiplex PCR, lists solely in-frame clones and lacks some. The table lists tens of thousands of clones, 80% to 95% of them singletons. The sequenced sample was PBMCs. These receptors originate from a young man in good health and CMV-seronegative.

J is TRBJ1-1 and V is TRBV29-1; 7 nucleotides match TRBD1. Trimming removed 7 bases from V and 10 bases from J; junction bases left unmatched: 15. Germline values: CDR1 SQVTM, CDR2 ANQGSEA. There are 13 residues in the CDR3. In nucleotides, the CDR3 is TGCAGCGCCTTCAGACTGGGGGCAGGGGGAGCTTTCTTT. This sequence encodes CSAFRLGAGGAFF. Supplemented by reference TRBV29-1 and TRBJ1-1, the full variable domain reads SAVISQKPSRDICQRGTSLTIQCQVDSQVTMMFWYRQQPGQSLTLIATANQGSEATYESGFVIDKFPISRPNLTFSTLTVSNMSPEDSSIYLCSAFRLGAGGAFFGQGTRLTVV.

This clone was counted only a few times. This chain connects TRBV2 to TRBJ2-7, with unresolved D. The V end was cut by 7 bases, the J end by 4 bases, with 11 bases between. The CDR3 is 12 amino acids. Per germline, CDR1 SNHLY and CDR2 FYNNEI. CDR3 protein: CASTTPPYEQYF. The CDR3, as DNA: TGTGCCAGCACTACCCCCCCATACGAGCAGTACTTC.

The rearrangement links TRBV28 to TRBJ2-2; 9 bases agree with TRBD1. CDR1 and CDR2 (germline): MDHEN, SYDVKM. The V and J ends lost 5 bases and 2 bases, in that order; junction bases with no gene match: 6. This CDR3 has 16 residues. The CDR3 DNA follows: TGTGCCAGCAGTACAAACAGGGGGCTCAACACCGGGGAGCTGTTTTTT. Protein sequence: CASSTNRGLNTGELFF.

This rearrangement joins TRBV28 to TRBJ2-3; 13 bases line up with TRBD2. The CDR3 spans 16 residues. V shed 8 bases, J shed 4 bases, and the junction held 9 bases outside the gene matches. Per germline, CDR1 MDHEN and CDR2 SYDVKM. CDR3 protein: CASGLYGLAGADTQYF. CDR3 nucleotides: TGTGCCAGCGGACTTTATGGACTAGCGGGGGCAGATACGCAGTATTTT.

This clone appeared a few times. J is TRBJ2-1 and V is TRBV19; TRBD2 is a possible D gene (5 bases). Germline loops: CDR1 LNHDA, CDR2 SQIVND (reference sequence). The ends were cut back, 9 bases at V and 0 bases at J, with 15 bases in the middle. The length of the CDR3 is 15 residues. In DNA, the CDR3 is TGTGCCAGCAACCTAGCTAGAAGCTCCTACAATGAGCAGTTCTTC. Translation: CASNLARSSYNEQFF.

The gene calls are TRBV5-1 and TRBJ2-1, with TRBD2 as a possible D gene (6 bases). V lost 4 bases to trimming and J lost 1 base, with 18 bases between them. This CDR3 comprises 17 residues. Per germline, CDR1 SGHRS and CDR2 YFSETQ. Written as DNA, the CDR3 is TGCGCCAGCAGCGAGGCGGGAATGAGTAGGTCCTACAATGAGCAGTTCTTC. Its protein product is CASSEAGMSRSYNEQFF.

This clone was recorded only once. The rearrangement uses TRBV9 and TRBJ1-2, with D possibly matching TRBD1 (5 bases). This CDR3 spans 14 amino acids. Germline V CDR1 and CDR2: SGDLS, YYNGEE. Trimming left V 4 bases short and J 4 bases short, with 14 bases between. The CDR3 region has the DNA TGTGCCAGCAGCCTAAGCGGGGGTAGCTATGGCTACACCTTC. Its translation is CASSLSGGSYGYTF. The variable domain in full, with the rest retrieved from reference TRBV9 and TRBJ1-2, is DSGVTQTPKHLITATGQRVTLRCSPRSGDLSVYWYQQSLDQGLQFLIQYYNGEERAKGNILERFSAQQFPDLHSELNLSSLELGDSALYFCASSLSGGSYGYTFGSGTRLTVV.

The rearrangement joins TRBV2 to TRBJ2-3; 11 nucleotides line up with TRBD2. The germline gives CDR1 SNHLY, CDR2 FYNNEI. This CDR3 contains 15 residues. V shed 4 bases and J 4 bases; nucleotides not matched to a gene: 4. CDR3 amino acids: CASSGRGLAADTQYF. DNA for the CDR3: TGTGCCAGCAGTGGCAGGGGACTAGCGGCAGATACGCAGTATTTT.

The V call is TRBV19, the J call TRBJ2-5, with 13 bases identical to TRBD2. CDR1 LNHDA and CDR2 SQIVND come from the germline V gene (reference sequence). V was pared by 5 bases and J by 5 bases, with 8 bases of the junction left unmatched. The CDR3 length is 16 residues. CDR3 DNA sequence: TGTGCCAGTAGTCCCGGACTAGCGGGGGTGGGTGAGACCCAGTACTTC. It yields the protein CASSPGLAGVGETQYF.

This clone occurred once. The chain joins TRBV9 to TRBJ2-3, with TRBD1 identical over 7 bases. The CDR3 length is 16 residues. Germline V CDR1 and CDR2: SGDLS, YYNGEE. V gave up 5 bases and J gave up 0 bases; unmatched junction bases: 9. The CDR3 here is CASSEGARASTDTQYF. The CDR3 DNA reads TGTGCCAGCAGTGAGGGGGCACGGGCTAGCACAGATACGCAGTATTTT.

V is TRBV9 and J is TRBJ1-1; TRBD1 aligns across 7 bases. This CDR3 is 15 amino acids long. Germline CDR1 reads SGDLS; CDR2 reads YYNGEE. The J segment lost 0 bases and the V segment lost 4 bases, leaving 6 bases of the junction unmatched. CDR3 in DNA: TGTGCCAGCAGCTCTCGGGGACAGTTGAACACTGAAGCTTTCTTT. Protein product: CASSSRGQLNTEAFF.

The chain is built from TRBV5-1 and TRBJ2-5; 10 nucleotides line up with TRBD2. CDR1 and CDR2 from the germline V gene are SGHRS and YFSETQ. V gave up 0 bases and J gave up 6 bases; unmatched junction bases: 14. The CDR3 contains 18 residues. The CDR3 spells CASSLAAGGPGVIKTQYF. For the CDR3, the DNA is TGCGCCAGCAGCTTGGCAGCGGGAGGGCCGGGGGTCATTAAGACCCAGTACTTC.

In its sample, this clone was seen a few times. The chain has TRBV6-5 and TRBJ2-3; D is unclear. Germline V lookup: CDR1 MNHEY, CDR2 SVGAGI. V shed 3 bases and J shed 5 bases, with 12 bases lying between them. The CDR3 is 14 residues long. The chain's CDR3 is CASSYIGDVDTQYF. The CDR3 DNA sequence: TGTGCCAGCAGTTATATAGGAGATGTAGATACGCAGTATTTT.

The rearrangement uses TRBV6-5 and TRBJ2-4; TRBD1 agrees at 7 bases. The CDR3 sequence is 13 residues long. J lost 8 bases, V lost 5 bases, and 6 bases had no gene match. Germline V CDR1 and CDR2: MNHEY, SVGAGI. The CDR3 spells CASSHRQGDIQYF. CDR3 DNA: TGTGCCAGCAGTCACAGACAGGGAGACATTCAGTACTTC.

The V and J genes are TRBV19 and TRBJ1-2; perhaps TRBD1 as D (5 bases). CDR1 is LNHDA, CDR2 SQIVND, per germline (reference sequence). The CDR3 spans 15 residues. Trimming left V 10 bases short and J 4 bases short, with 22 bases between. In nucleotides, the CDR3 is TGTGCCACTAGGGGCGGGGTAATGGATACCTATGGCTACACCTTC. Translating it yields CATRGGVMDTYGYTF.

This clone was observed a single time. The gene calls are TRBV27 and TRBJ1-1, with TRBD1 matching 8 bases. The ends lost 7 bases at V and 0 bases at J; junction bases unmatched: 10. CDR1 MNHEY and CDR2 SMNVEV come from the germline V gene (reference sequence). CDR3 length: 16 amino acids. As DNA, the CDR3 is TGTGCCAGCAATCCCGGACAGGGAAAACTGAACACTGAAGCTTTCTTT. Encoded protein: CASNPGQGKLNTEAFF.

This clone was observed once. This chain joins TRBV5-6 and TRBJ2-1, with D maybe TRBD1 (5 bases). Germline V lookup: CDR1 SGHDT, CDR2 YYEEEE. Trimming stripped 0 bases from V and 5 bases from J, with 6 bases between. This CDR3 has 13 amino acids. The CDR3 DNA reads as TGTGCCAGCAGCTTGGGGGGCGACAATGAGCAGTTCTTC. Translated, it gives CASSLGGDNEQFF.

This chain uses TRBV19 with TRBJ2-7; TRBD1 matches at 7 bases. The CDR3 has 14 amino acids. In germline, CDR1 is LNHDA, CDR2 SQIVND (reference sequence). The V gene end was trimmed by 7 bases and the J gene end by 2 bases; junction bases not matched to a gene: 8. This CDR3 is CASTSPQGAYEQYF. The CDR3 DNA reads as TGTGCCAGTACCTCCCCCCAGGGGGCCTACGAGCAGTACTTC.

The chain has TRBV4-1 and TRBJ1-3, with D tentatively TRBD1 (5 bases). Germline V CDR1 and CDR2: MGHRA, YSYEKL. With 1 base removed from V and 8 bases from J, the gap between germline ends came to 18 bases. The CDR3 is made up of 16 amino acids. CDR3 in amino acids: CASSQGQGPVGHTIYF. Written as DNA, the CDR3 is TGCGCCAGCAGCCAAGGGCAGGGCCCCGTGGGGCACACCATATATTTT.

This sequence joins TRBV7-8 and TRBJ2-5, with D possibly being TRBD1 (6 bases). With 5 bases removed from V and 2 bases from J, the gap between germline ends came to 9 bases. In germline, CDR1 is SGHVS, CDR2 FQNEAQ. This CDR3 spans 13 amino acids. The CDR3 sequence is CASSLDRQETQYF. The CDR3 coding sequence is TGTGCCAGCAGCCTTGACAGGCAAGAGACCCAGTACTTC.

The chain employs TRBV21-1 and TRBJ1-1; TRBD1, the table's D call, lacks a check against the DNA. TRBV21-1 is a pseudogene segment. CDR3 length equals 16 residues. The CDR3 here is CASSRTVDRGLTEAFF. The CDR3 coding sequence is TGTGCCAGCAGCAGAACAGTAGACAGGGGGCTTACTGAAGCTTTCTTT.

V is TRBV6-1 and J is TRBJ2-4, with 10 nucleotides matching TRBD2. The CDR3 runs 19 residues. The V gene's germline CDR1 is MNHNS and CDR2 SASEGT. Trimming removed 4 bases from V and 1 base from J; junction bases left unmatched: 13. CDR3 sequence reads: CASSVWLAGETRAKNIQYF. The CDR3 DNA reads as TGTGCCAGCAGTGTATGGCTAGCGGGGGAAACGCGGGCCAAAAACATTCAGTACTTC.

This chain links TRBV11-2 with TRBJ2-3; TRBD2 aligns across 15 bases. The length of the CDR3 is 18 residues. Per the germline V gene, CDR1 is SGHAT and CDR2 is FQNNGV. J lost 1 base, V lost 5 bases, and 7 bases had no gene match. The DNA for the CDR3 is TGTGCCAGCAGCCTCGGGACTAGCGGGGGGAGGGGCACAGATACGCAGTATTTT. Amino acid sequence: CASSLGTSGGRGTDTQYF.

The rearrangement joins TRBV7-3 to TRBJ2-3; a weak D match, TRBD2 (5 bases). There are 15 residues in the CDR3. Germline V CDR1 and CDR2: SGHTA, FQGTGA. V lost 2 bases, J lost 0 bases, and 9 bases lay in between. Written as DNA, the CDR3 is TGTGCCAGCAGCTTAGAGGGTACTAGCACAGATACGCAGTATTTT. Amino acid sequence: CASSLEGTSTDTQYF.

CDR3 coding DNA: TGTGCCAGCAGCACCTCAGGATTTAATGAAAAACTGTTTTTT. Amino acid sequence: CASSTSGFNEKLFF. The V call is TRBV7-6, the J call TRBJ1-4; D gene ambiguous. The CDR3 runs 14 residues. With 5 bases removed from V and 4 bases from J, the gap between germline ends came to 11 bases. Germline-derived CDR1 and CDR2 are SGHVS and FNYEAQ.

The V and J genes are TRBV5-1 and TRBJ2-3; TRBD2 agrees at 9 bases. Germline V gene sequence: CDR1 SGHRS, CDR2 YFSETQ. The CDR3 totals 18 residues. Trimming at V came to 1 base and at J to 2 bases, leaving 11 bases not matched to a gene. CDR3 DNA: TGCGCCAGCAGCTTGAATATACGGTCTAGCGGGGACACAGATACGCAGTATTTT. Its translation is CASSLNIRSSGDTDTQYF.

The J gene is TRBJ1-1, the V gene TRBV19; D is uncertain. Between the trimmed V and J ends, which lost 4 bases and 2 bases, there was a span of 11 bases. The CDR3 totals 14 residues. The V gene's germline CDR1 is LNHDA and CDR2 SQIVND (reference sequence). Here the CDR3 reads CASSTFITNTEAFF. The CDR3 DNA is TGTGCCAGTAGTACCTTCATTACAAACACTGAAGCTTTCTTT.